The 16 T cell receptor beta chains given below trace back to one sample, sequenced in a study of preoperative IRX-2 immunotherapy in early breast cancer. This sample's treatment: preoperative locoregional IRX-2 cytokine immunotherapy. Sequenced by immunoSEQ multiplex PCR; TCRdb stores in-frame clones only, minus some. This repertoire shows tens of thousands of clones, 90% to 95% found once; its top ten account for 6.4%. Sampling took place from a patient treated with IRX-2 immunotherapy. These receptors were taken from a human donor with breast cancer.

This chain uses TRBV7-3 with TRBJ2-7, with 7 bases matching TRBD2. V shed 5 bases and J 2 bases; nucleotides not matched to a gene: 6. From germline, CDR1 is SGHTA and CDR2 FQGTGA. This CDR3 spans 14 amino acids. The CDR3, as DNA: TGTGCCAGCAGCCTGCAGGGAGGGACCTACGAGCAGTACTTC. Its translation is CASSLQGGTYEQYF.

The rearrangement links TRBV5-1 to TRBJ2-7, with 8 bases lining up with TRBD2. V gave up 3 bases and J gave up 4 bases; unmatched junction bases: 3. CDR3 length equals 13 residues. CDR1 and CDR2 from the germline V gene are SGHRS and YFSETQ. CDR3 nucleotides: TGCGCCAGCAGCTCCGGGACTAGGTACGAGCAGTACTTC. As protein: CASSSGTRYEQYF.

The table lists this clone with a few counts. The chain links TRBV10-1 to TRBJ1-2; the match to TRBD1 covers 8 bases. The V gene's germline CDR1 is WNHNN and CDR2 SYGVQD (reference sequence). The CDR3 spans 10 residues. After removal of 7 bases from V and 8 bases from J, the junction contained 0 bases not matched to a gene. The CDR3 DNA reads as TGCGCCAGCACAGGGGGCGGCTACACCTTC. Amino acid sequence: CASTGGGYTF.

The chain combines TRBV7-9 with TRBJ2-3; 7 nucleotides agree with TRBD1. Unmatched junction bases numbered 11, after V lost 2 bases and J lost 0 bases. The V gene's germline CDR1 is SEHNR and CDR2 FQNEAQ (reference sequence). This CDR3 has 18 residues. CDR3 coding DNA: TGTGCCAGCAGCTTACCACGCAGACAGGGAGCTAGCACAGATACGCAGTATTTT. Protein sequence: CASSLPRRQGASTDTQYF. The complete variable domain, with remaining parts taken from reference TRBV7-9 and TRBJ2-3, reads DTGVSQNPRHKITKRGQNVTFRCDPISEHNRLYWYRQTLGQGPEFLTYFQNEAQLEKSRLLSDRFSAERPKGSFSTLEIQRTEQGDSAMYLCASSLPRRQGASTDTQYFGPGTRLTVL.

The CDR3: CASSLAAGNPGELFF. The CDR3 nucleotides are TGTGCCAGCAGCTTAGCGGCAGGGAATCCCGGGGAGCTGTTTTTT. The V call is TRBV7-9, the J call TRBJ2-2; D may be TRBD1 (5 bases). The V end was cut by 0 bases, the J end by 6 bases, with 11 bases between. CDR3 length equals 15 residues. CDR1 is SEHNR and CDR2 is FQNEAQ in the germline V gene (reference sequence).

The chain uses TRBV20-1 and TRBJ1-1, with D maybe TRBD1 (5 bases). V was pared by 5 bases and J by 4 bases, with 8 bases between. Germline V gene sequence: CDR1 DFQATT, CDR2 SNEGSKA (reference sequence). The CDR3 is 11 residues long. This CDR3 reads CSASGSTEAFF. CDR3 in DNA: TGCAGTGCTTCAGGGAGCACTGAAGCTTTCTTT.

The gene calls are TRBV30 and TRBJ2-7; tentatively, D is TRBD1 (5 bases). The V gene's germline CDR1 is GTSNPN and CDR2 SVGIG (reference sequence). This CDR3 comprises 12 residues. With 4 bases removed from V and 5 bases from J, the gap between germline ends came to 12 bases. DNA of the CDR3: TGTGCCTGGACCGCAGGGATAGACGAGCAGTACTTC. It translates to CAWTAGIDEQYF. Based on the CDR3 plus reference TRBV30 and TRBJ2-7, the full variable domain is SQTIHQWPATLVQPVGSPLSLECTVEGTSNPNLYWYRQAAGRGLQLLFYSVGIGQISSEVPQNLSASRPQDRQFILSSKKLLLSDSGFYLCAWTAGIDEQYFGPGTRLTVT.

The V gene is TRBV5-4, the J gene TRBJ2-5; the D is unclear. This CDR3 is 14 amino acids long. Germline CDR1 SGHNT, CDR2 YYREEE (reference sequence). Trimming left V 0 bases short and J 2 bases short, with 8 bases between. CDR3 residues: CASSLGNSQETQYF. CDR3 DNA: TGTGCCAGCAGCTTGGGGAACTCTCAAGAGACCCAGTACTTC.

This clone was detected only once. V and J are TRBV13 and TRBJ1-6; D remains unclear. Trimming took off 1 base at V and 10 bases at J, with 5 bases between the two ends. Per the germline V gene, CDR1 is PRHDT and CDR2 is FYEKMQ (reference sequence). There are 12 residues in the CDR3. DNA for the CDR3: TGTGCCAGCAGCTTAGTTAACTCACCCCTCCACTTT. Its protein is CASSLVNSPLHF.

This clone has a handful of counts. CDR3 sequence: CASSFGTGPNSPLHF. In DNA form, the CDR3 reads TGTGCCAGCAGCTTTGGGACAGGGCCTAATTCACCCCTCCACTTT. This rearrangement joins TRBV5-6 to TRBJ1-6, with TRBD1 matching over 9 bases. Germline V gives CDR1 SGHDT, CDR2 YYEEEE. V trimming: 2 bases; J trimming: 6 bases; junction bases outside the gene matches: 3. The CDR3 contains 15 residues.

Here the CDR3 reads CSVATDVGPQHF. CDR3 sequence (DNA): TGCAGCGTTGCGACAGATGTCGGGCCCCAGCATTTT. The V and J genes are TRBV29-1 and TRBJ1-5; D perhaps matches TRBD1 (5 bases). Germline assignment: CDR1 SQVTM and CDR2 ANQGSEA. The V end was cut by 4 bases, the J end by 9 bases, with 13 bases between. The CDR3 spans 12 residues.

J is TRBJ2-6 and V is TRBV13; unclear D gene. Looked up from germline, CDR1 is PRHDT and CDR2 is FYEKMQ (reference sequence). CDR3 size: 15 residues. V gave up 2 bases and J gave up 1 base, with 6 bases separating them. The CDR3 here is CASSLRRSGANVLTF. The CDR3 DNA reads as TGTGCCAGCAGCTTAAGGCGGTCTGGGGCCAACGTCCTGACTTTC. Using reference TRBV13 and TRBJ2-6 for the parts outside the CDR3, the full variable domain is AAGVIQSPRHLIKEKRETATLKCYPIPRHDTVYWYQQGPGQDPQFLISFYEKMQSDKGSIPDRFSAQQFSDYHSELNMSSLELGDSALYFCASSLRRSGANVLTFGAGSRLTVL.

This chain links TRBV6-5 with TRBJ2-7; 11 bases fit TRBD2. Unmatched junction bases numbered 2, after V lost 2 bases and J lost 5 bases. There are 14 residues in the CDR3. The germline V gene has CDR1 MNHEY and CDR2 SVGAGI. The CDR3 DNA reads TGTGCCAGCAGTTACGCACTAGCGGGAGACGAGCAGTACTTC. Its protein product is CASSYALAGDEQYF.

The chain couples TRBV27 to TRBJ2-4, with 10 bases identical to TRBD2. This CDR3 has 18 residues. Trimming took 4 bases from V and 2 from J; bases not matched to a gene: 11. Per the germline V gene, CDR1 is MNHEY and CDR2 is SMNVEV (reference sequence). CDR3 in amino acids: CASSSPLFSGRTKNIQYF. As DNA, the CDR3 is TGTGCCAGCAGTTCCCCTCTTTTTAGCGGGAGGACCAAAAACATTCAGTACTTC.

This chain uses TRBV4-2 with TRBJ1-2; 10 bases match TRBD1. The germline CDR1 and CDR2 sequences are LGHNA and YNFKEQ. V trimming: 2 bases; J trimming: 3 bases; junction bases outside the gene matches: 3. The CDR3 sequence is 15 residues long. The CDR3 loop is CASSQKDRGDYGYTF. The CDR3 nucleotides read TGTGCCAGCAGCCAAAAGGACAGGGGGGACTATGGCTACACCTTC.

The J gene is TRBJ1-4, the V gene TRBV27, with 9 positions matching TRBD1. This CDR3 region has 16 residues. In germline, CDR1 is MNHEY, CDR2 SMNVEV (reference sequence). V trimming: 9 bases; J trimming: 5 bases; junction bases outside the gene matches: 13. The DNA for the CDR3 is TGTGCCAGAAAACTCGCACCGGGACAGGGCAATGAAAAACTGTTTTTT. Its translation: CARKLAPGQGNEKLFF.